The present T cell receptor beta chain was sequenced within a study of cytomegalovirus exposure and HLA in healthy donors. Overall study: In an earlier analysis, almost 120 million unique TCR beta sequences were found from about 179 million T cells. Study findings and constraints: Analysis performed later showed TCR beta chains linked to HLA being more clonally expanded than equally common others.

The CDR3 loop spans 17 amino acids. J lost 4 bases, V lost 5 bases, and 15 bases had no gene match. Germline CDR1 reads MNHEY; CDR2 reads SMNVEV (reference sequence). Amplification used 60 Vbeta primers and 13 Jbeta primers. As processed by the authors: As a later analysis found, there were about 80 million unique TCR beta chains, of which some 9.9 million were shared. TCRdb's table, derived via immunoSEQ multiplex PCR, lists solely in-frame clones and lacks some. The D gene and trimming were derived from the DNA, and the V and J assignments and clone size from that table. The data show about 160,000 clones, 86% seen once. About this clone itself: The antigen remains undetermined.

The sample was PBMCs. This clonotype was sampled from a woman between 18 and 30 years old in good health and CMV-seronegative. The chain combines TRBV27 with TRBJ2-7, with 9 bases matching TRBD2. The CDR3 bases are TGTGCCAGCAGTGTGCACAACGCCGGGACTAGCCCTTACGAGCAGTACTTC. Translation gives CASSVHNAGTSPYEQYF.